This T cell receptor beta chain derives from a study of T cell responses to AZD1222 COVID-19 vaccine. Study results and limitations: Close to half of all spike-specific TCRs reportedly target regions of the variants that are unmutated. AZD1222 recipients seropositive at baseline numbered only five to seven.

A remark on this clone: Its antigen is as yet unknown.

Generated by immunoSEQ multiplex PCR, the TCRdb table keeps only in-frame clones and is missing some. The data show over 130,000 clones, roughly 88% seen once. V was trimmed by 2 bases and J by 2 bases, leaving 4 bases between them. The CDR3 is 13 residues long. Germline CDR1 and CDR2: SGHTA and FQGTGA. The source material was peripheral blood, sampled 28 days after the second AZD1222 dose. This rearrangement joins TRBV7-3 to TRBJ2-1; D uncertain. This receptor was identified in an adult who received the AZD1222 COVID-19 vaccine. As DNA, the CDR3 is TGTGCCAGCAGCTTATACGCCTACAATGAGCAGTTCTTC. It translates to CASSLYAYNEQFF.